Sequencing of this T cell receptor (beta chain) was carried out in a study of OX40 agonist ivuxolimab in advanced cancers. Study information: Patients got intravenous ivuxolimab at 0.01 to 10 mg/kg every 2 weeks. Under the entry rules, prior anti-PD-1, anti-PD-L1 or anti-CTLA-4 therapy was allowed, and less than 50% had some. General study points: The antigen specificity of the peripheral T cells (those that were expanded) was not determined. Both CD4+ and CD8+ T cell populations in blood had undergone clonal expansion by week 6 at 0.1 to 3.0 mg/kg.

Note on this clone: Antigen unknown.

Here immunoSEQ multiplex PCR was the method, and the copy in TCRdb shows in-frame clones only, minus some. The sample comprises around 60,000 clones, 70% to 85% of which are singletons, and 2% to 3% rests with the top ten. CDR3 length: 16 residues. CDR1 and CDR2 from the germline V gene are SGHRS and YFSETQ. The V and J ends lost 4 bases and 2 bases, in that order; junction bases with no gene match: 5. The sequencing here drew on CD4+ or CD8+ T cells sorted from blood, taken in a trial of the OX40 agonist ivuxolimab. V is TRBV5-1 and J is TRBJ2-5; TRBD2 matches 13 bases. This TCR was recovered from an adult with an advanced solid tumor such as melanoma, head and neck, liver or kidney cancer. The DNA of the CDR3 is TGCGCCAGCAGCACCGGACTAGCGGGGGAACAAGAGACCCAGTACTTC. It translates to CASSTGLAGEQETQYF.